One and the same sample provided the 18 T cell receptor beta chains below, sequenced in a study of blood T cell repertoires in COVID-19. Sequencing was performed with immunoSEQ multiplex PCR; in TCRdb, only in-frame clones are kept and a portion is missing. The sample records 250,000 or so clones, about 89% being singletons. Sequencing was done on a sample of peripheral blood. The receptors were gathered from a man in his forties with active or convalescent COVID-19.

V usage is TRBV2 and J usage is TRBJ1-1; 7 bases match TRBD1. The germline V gene encodes CDR1 SNHLY and CDR2 FYNNEI. This CDR3 has 14 amino acids. Trimming removed 6 bases from V and 3 bases from J; junction bases left unmatched: 7. The CDR3 spells CASRMGQTYTEAFF. CDR3 DNA sequence: TGTGCCAGCAGGATGGGACAGACCTACACTGAAGCTTTCTTT.

In DNA, the CDR3 is TGCGCCAGCAGCCAAGGGGCAGGGCCGAATGAGCAGTTCTTC. The encoded protein is CASSQGAGPNEQFF. The chain combines TRBV4-1 with TRBJ2-1; D may be TRBD1 (5 bases). Germline loops: CDR1 MGHRA, CDR2 YSYEKL. Between the trimmed V and J ends, which lost 1 base and 7 bases, there was a span of 11 bases. There are 14 residues in the CDR3.

This rearrangement joins TRBV9 to TRBJ2-1, with 11 bases aligning to TRBD2. J lost 9 bases, V lost 1 base, and 6 bases had no gene match. The germline CDR1 and CDR2 sequences are SGDLS and YYNGEE. The CDR3 runs to 15 residues. As DNA, the CDR3 is TGTGCCAGCAGCGTAACTAGCGGGAGTGGTGTTGAGCAGTTCTTC. Translating it yields CASSVTSGSGVEQFF.

The chain employs TRBV5-4 and TRBJ1-2, with TRBD1 identical over 7 bases. The CDR3 sequence is 12 residues long. Germline V gives CDR1 SGHNT, CDR2 YYREEE (reference sequence). Trimming cost V 0 bases and J 9 bases; bases outside gene matches: 2. CDR3 sequence reads: CASSLEQGSYTF. Here the CDR3 DNA reads TGTGCCAGCAGCTTGGAACAGGGGAGCTACACCTTC.

The chain uses TRBV9 and TRBJ2-5, with 8 bases fitting TRBD2. The length of the CDR3 is 15 residues. The V gene's germline CDR1 is SGDLS and CDR2 YYNGEE. The V and J ends lost 0 bases and 4 bases, in that order; junction bases with no gene match: 5. CDR3 bases: TGTGCCAGCAGCGTAGCAGCGGGAGAGGGAGAGACCCAGTACTTC. It translates to CASSVAAGEGETQYF. The full variable domain, in which reference TRBV9 and TRBJ2-5 provide the parts outside the CDR3, is DSGVTQTPKHLITATGQRVTLRCSPRSGDLSVYWYQQSLDQGLQFLIQYYNGEERAKGNILERFSAQQFPDLHSELNLSSLELGDSALYFCASSVAAGEGETQYFGPGTRLLVL.

The genes are TRBV15 and TRBJ2-1; 10 bases are a match to TRBD2. The CDR3 consists of 16 residues. Trimming took 0 bases from V and 1 from J; bases not matched to a gene: 0. CDR1 is LNHNV, CDR2 YYDKDF, per germline (reference sequence). The DNA for the CDR3 is TGTGCCACCAGCAGAGAGGGACTAGCGTCCTACAATGAGCAGTTCTTC. This codes for CATSREGLASYNEQFF.

This sequence joins TRBV19 and TRBJ1-5; 9 bases map to TRBD1. This CDR3 is 15 amino acids long. Germline CDR1 reads LNHDA; CDR2 reads SQIVND (reference sequence). After removal of 7 bases from V and 1 base from J, the junction contained 5 bases not matched to a gene. The CDR3 spells CASIYGTGSNQPQHF. The CDR3, as DNA: TGTGCCAGTATTTATGGGACAGGGAGCAATCAGCCCCAGCATTTT.

The chain joins TRBV5-4 to TRBJ2-5; maybe TRBD2 (6 bases). The CDR3 spans 12 residues. Trimming left V 2 bases short and J 5 bases short, with 7 bases between. Looked up from germline, CDR1 is SGHNT and CDR2 is YYREEE (reference sequence). The CDR3 sequence: CASSFGGETQYF. The CDR3 DNA follows: TGTGCCAGCAGCTTTGGGGGGGAGACCCAGTACTTC.

The V call is TRBV27, the J call TRBJ1-4, with D hard to call. V lost 6 bases, J lost 8 bases, and 19 bases lay in between. Germline CDR1 MNHEY, CDR2 SMNVEV (reference sequence). CDR3 length equals 15 residues. The chain's CDR3 is CASRVHYDGGEKLFF. As DNA, the CDR3 is TGTGCCAGCAGGGTCCATTATGACGGAGGGGAAAAACTGTTTTTT.

The chain links TRBV12-3 or TRBV12-4 to TRBJ1-4; 8 positions agree with TRBD1. This CDR3 contains 12 residues. The V and J ends lost 8 bases and 10 bases, in that order; junction bases with no gene match: 6. In nucleotides, the CDR3 is TGTGCCAGCCGTACAGGGGGAGGAAAACTGTTTTTT. It yields the protein CASRTGGGKLFF.

The chain joins TRBV11-2 to TRBJ1-2; D not resolved. CDR1 and CDR2 (germline): SGHAT, FQNNGV. The CDR3 is made up of 12 amino acids. Trimming removed 1 base from V and 6 bases from J, with 6 bases in between. The CDR3 DNA reads as TGTGCCAGCAGCTTAGCCGGGAATGGCTACACCTTC. As protein: CASSLAGNGYTF.

This chain uses TRBV7-2 with TRBJ1-6; TRBD1 matches at 7 bases. The germline CDR1 and CDR2 sequences are SGHTA and FQGNSA. The ends lost 3 bases at V and 9 bases at J; junction bases unmatched: 5. The CDR3 has 14 residues. CDR3 in amino acids: CASSFGTVISPLHF. Written as DNA, the CDR3 is TGTGCCAGCAGCTTTGGGACAGTTATTTCACCCCTCCACTTT.

The count of this clone is one. The V gene is TRBV5-5, the J gene TRBJ2-7, with 7 bases matching TRBD1. J was trimmed by 3 bases and V by 0 bases; bases with no gene match: 12. The germline V gene encodes CDR1 SGHKS and CDR2 YYEKEE (reference sequence). This CDR3 has 17 amino acids. CDR3 amino acids: CASSLGPTTTGIYEQYF. CDR3 coding DNA: TGTGCCAGCAGCTTGGGGCCAACGACGACAGGGATCTACGAGCAGTACTTC.

The rearrangement uses TRBV5-5 and TRBJ1-5; the match to TRBD1 covers 8 bases. CDR1 is SGHKS, CDR2 YYEKEE, per germline (reference sequence). The CDR3 has 15 residues. Germline trimming cut 4 bases from V and 7 bases from J; bases unmatched to any gene: 10. This CDR3 reads CASSVGQGSRQPQHF. The CDR3 bases are TGTGCCAGCAGCGTCGGACAGGGATCACGGCAGCCCCAGCATTTT.

This chain links TRBV12-1 with TRBJ1-5; the table calls TRBD1, which could not be checked here. TRBV12-1 is an annotated pseudogene. This CDR3 is 14 amino acids long. In DNA form, the CDR3 reads TGTGCCAGCAGCTCCTGGACAGGAAAACAGCCCCAGCATTTT. Encoded protein: CASSSWTGKQPQHF.

This chain uses TRBV3-1 (or the pseudogene TRBV3-2) with TRBJ2-7; TRBD2 might be the D (6 bases). The CDR3 totals 14 residues. Germline V lookup: CDR1 LGHDT, CDR2 YNNKEL (reference sequence). Between the trimmed V and J ends, which lost 1 base and 6 bases, there was a span of 13 bases. CDR3 loop: CASSQVTGVLEQYF. In nucleotides, the CDR3 is TGTGCCAGCAGCCAAGTAACGGGAGTGCTCGAGCAGTACTTC.

The gene calls are TRBV10-1 and TRBJ1-1, with 8 bases identical to TRBD1. Trimming at V came to 5 bases and at J to 1 base, leaving 6 bases not matched to a gene. The CDR3 is 15 amino acids. Germline V gives CDR1 WNHNN, CDR2 SYGVQD (reference sequence). The CDR3: CASSTTTGENTEAFF. Here the CDR3 DNA reads TGCGCCAGCAGTACCACGACAGGGGAGAACACTGAAGCTTTCTTT.

The chain uses TRBV7-2 and TRBJ2-7; 7 bases are shared with TRBD2. The CDR3 spans 14 residues. Germline values: CDR1 SGHTA, CDR2 FQGNSA. The J segment lost 4 bases and the V segment lost 4 bases, leaving 7 bases of the junction unmatched. Here the CDR3 DNA reads TGTGCCAGCAGCTCCACTTACGGGGGGTACGAGCAGTACTTC. This sequence encodes CASSSTYGGYEQYF.